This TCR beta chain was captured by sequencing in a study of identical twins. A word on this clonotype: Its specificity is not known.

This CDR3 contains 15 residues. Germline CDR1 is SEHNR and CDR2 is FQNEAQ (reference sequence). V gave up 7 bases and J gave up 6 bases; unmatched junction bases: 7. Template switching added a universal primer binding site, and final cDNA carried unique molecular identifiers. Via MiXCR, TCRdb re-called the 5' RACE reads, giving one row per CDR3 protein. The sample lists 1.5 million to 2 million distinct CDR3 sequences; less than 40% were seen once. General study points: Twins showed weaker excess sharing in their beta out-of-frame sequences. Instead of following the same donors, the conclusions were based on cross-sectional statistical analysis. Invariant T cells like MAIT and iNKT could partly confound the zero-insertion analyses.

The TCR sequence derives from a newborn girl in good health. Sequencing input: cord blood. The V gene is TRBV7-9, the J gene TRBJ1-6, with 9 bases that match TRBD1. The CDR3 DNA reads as TGTGCCAGCACCGCCGACAGGGGGTCTAATTCACCCCTCCACTTT. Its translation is CASTADRGSNSPLHF.